Listed below are T cell receptor beta chains from one sample, sequenced in a study. Each CDR3 protein gets one entry after TCRdb re-called the 5' RACE reads with MiXCR. The repertoire includes under 65,000 distinct CDR3 sequences, less than 25% of them detected once, and 3.2% sits in the top ten. Sequencing was carried out using tumor-infiltrating Tregs sorted from the breast tumor. The source of these receptors is a female donor with breast cancer. Each CDR3 is given with its conserved first and last residue.

j_gene | v_gene | CDR3aa
TRBJ2-7 | TRBV12-3/TRBV12-4 | CASSFSGGESYEQYF
TRBJ2-1 | TRBV20-1 | CSARSTSERVPCF
TRBJ2-1 | TRBV24-1 | CATSDPTGTKEQFF
TRBJ2-2 | TRBV5-4 | CASSLDVGELFF
TRBJ2-1 | TRBV6-2/TRBV6-3 | CASTNPRGRYNEQFF
TRBJ1-1 | TRBV5-1 | CASSPILQGSEAFF
TRBJ1-5 | TRBV20-1 | CSARQYSNQPQHF
TRBJ1-2 | TRBV28 | CASRKDLRGYAF
TRBJ2-7 | TRBV15 | CATSISVRVRDEQYF
TRBJ2-3 | TRBV7-8 | CASSLVASGTSTDTQYF
TRBJ2-7 | TRBV5-1 | CASSLAGSSSIYEQYF
TRBJ1-1 | TRBV6-1 | CASRAFDRNTEAFF
TRBJ2-4 | TRBV20-1 | CSADPGTLPSKNIQYF
TRBJ2-3 | TRBV7-9 | CASSFRRTGGSRDTQYF
TRBJ1-4 | TRBV28 | CASSPPGGYKEKLFF
TRBJ1-2 | TRBV20-1 | CSARKTADGYTF
TRBJ2-7 | TRBV12-3/TRBV12-4 | CASSLRDRSDEQYF
TRBJ1-1 | TRBV9 | CASSAHFGGGGTEAFF
TRBJ2-1 | TRBV4-3 | CASSQVLTGQGGHEQFF
TRBJ2-1 | TRBV4-2 | CASSQDWFSGRDEQFF
TRBJ1-2 | TRBV29-1 | CSVGGSNYGYTF
TRBJ1-2 | TRBV29-1 | CGVEAGLGFYGYTF
TRBJ2-3 | TRBV5-1 | CASSPGTSGDTQYF
TRBJ2-7 | TRBV20-1 | CSASQGDYYPF
TRBJ2-7 | TRBV7-2 | CASSSPPTGGTSGAAYEQYF
TRBJ2-3 | TRBV6-5 | CASRAAGTRGTDTQYF
TRBJ2-7 | TRBV29-1 | CSVRDSYEQYF
TRBJ2-1 | TRBV7-2 | CASSPGTSIQFF
TRBJ2-3 | TRBV5-1 | CASSFGGRGTDTQYF
TRBJ1-5 | TRBV12-3/TRBV12-4 | CASSFKGGSEGAQHF
TRBJ1-1 | TRBV20-1 | CSASFNIYRRTFF
TRBJ2-3 | TRBV27 | CASSLMGHRTDTQYF
TRBJ2-1 | TRBV3-1 | CASSPPPSGRSTGSYNEQFF
TRBJ2-7 | TRBV5-6 | CASSFLGSSYEQYF
TRBJ2-6 | TRBV24-1 | CATSDLRGANVLTF